One T cell receptor (beta chain) is described in this entry. The CDR3 runs 12 residues. Germline V gene lookup returns CDR1 SGDLS and CDR2 YYNGEE. Losses at the gene ends were 7 bases for V and 8 bases for J; bases not matched to a gene: 6. Data came from immunoSEQ multiplex PCR; TCRdb stores just in-frame clones and leaves some out. Of about 150,000 clones detected, approximately 83% appear once; the ten largest clones hold over 9%. The record originates from a study of blood T cell repertoires in COVID-19. Sequencing was performed on PBMCs or T cells enriched from blood (not recorded which). The V call is TRBV9, the J call TRBJ1-1; TRBD1 matches 9 bases. This receptor was identified in a man between 50 and 59 years old who had recovered from COVID-19. The CDR3 region has the DNA TGTGCCAGCTCTTCCGGGACAGGGGAAGCTTTCTTT. It yields the protein CASSSGTGEAFF.